The rows below give T cell receptor beta chains drawn from one sample of a study of shared T cell receptors in the human thymus. TCRdb's copy holds only in-frame clones and misses some; the assay was immunoSEQ multiplex PCR. The sample carries some 400,000 clones, 85% to 95% recorded once. Sequenced sample: thymocytes. The origin of the receptors is a human donor. Each CDR3 is given with its conserved first and last residue. A D gene is named only where the DNA matches it firmly. The size field is filled for only some rows; it gives once, few, many or a size class.

d_call: TRBD1
cdr3_length: 17
j_call: TRBJ2-7
v_call: TRBV6-4
clone_size: -
cdr3_aa: CASRAASSGGSGHEQYF
cdr3_nt: TGTGCCAGCAGGGCAGCGTCCTCAGGGGGATCCGGACACGAGCAGTACTTC

d_call: TRBD1
cdr3_length: 14
j_call: TRBJ2-7
v_call: TRBV19
clone_size: -
cdr3_aa: CATGTASNPYEQYF
cdr3_nt: TGTGCCACTGGGACAGCTAGTAACCCCTACGAGCAGTACTTC

d_call: -
cdr3_length: 11
j_call: TRBJ2-7
v_call: TRBV27
clone_size: -
cdr3_aa: CASSSYSEQYF
cdr3_nt: TGTGCCAGCAGTTCCTACTCCGAGCAGTACTTC

d_call: TRBD1
cdr3_length: 14
j_call: TRBJ1-2
v_call: TRBV7-4
clone_size: -
cdr3_aa: CASSSGQGIGGYTF
cdr3_nt: TGTGCCAGCAGCTCTGGACAGGGGATTGGAGGCTACACCTTC

d_call: -
cdr3_length: 19
j_call: TRBJ1-1
v_call: TRBV18
clone_size: -
cdr3_aa: CASSPTSTSTRQMNTEAFF
cdr3_nt: TGTGCCAGCTCACCCACCTCCACAAGTACTAGGCAAATGAACACTGAAGCTTTCTTT

d_call: -
cdr3_length: 14
j_call: TRBJ2-3
v_call: TRBV30
clone_size: -
cdr3_aa: CAWGGNERTDTQYF
cdr3_nt: TGTGCCTGGGGGGGGAATGAGCGTACAGATACGCAGTATTTT

d_call: -
cdr3_length: 14
j_call: TRBJ2-2
v_call: TRBV28
clone_size: -
cdr3_aa: CASSHSGHTGELFF
cdr3_nt: TGTGCCAGCAGTCACAGCGGACACACCGGGGAGCTGTTTTTT

d_call: -
cdr3_length: 14
j_call: TRBJ2-3
v_call: TRBV9
clone_size: -
cdr3_aa: CASTNAPSTDTQYF
cdr3_nt: TGTGCCAGCACCAATGCGCCTAGCACAGATACGCAGTATTTT

d_call: -
cdr3_length: 13
j_call: TRBJ1-1
v_call: TRBV9
clone_size: -
cdr3_aa: CASSPAGNTEAFF
cdr3_nt: TGTGCCAGCAGCCCTGCGGGGAACACTGAAGCTTTCTTT

d_call: TRBD1
cdr3_length: 15
j_call: TRBJ1-3
v_call: TRBV6-1
clone_size: -
cdr3_aa: CASSDDRGKIDTIYF
cdr3_nt: TGTGCCAGCAGTGACGACAGGGGGAAGATAGACACCATATATTTT

d_call: TRBD1
cdr3_length: 19
j_call: TRBJ1-2
v_call: TRBV6-1
clone_size: once
cdr3_aa: CASSEAGDRGIEGGHGYTF
cdr3_nt: TGTGCCAGCAGTGAAGCGGGGGACAGGGGAATAGAAGGCGGCCATGGCTACACCTTC

d_call: -
cdr3_length: 11
j_call: TRBJ1-2
v_call: TRBV10-3
clone_size: -
cdr3_aa: CAISEGHGYTF
cdr3_nt: TGTGCCATCAGTGAAGGCCATGGCTACACCTTC

d_call: -
cdr3_length: 14
j_call: TRBJ2-7
v_call: TRBV14
clone_size: -
cdr3_aa: CASRRTGQSYEQYF
cdr3_nt: TGTGCCAGCAGACGAACCGGACAGTCCTACGAGCAGTACTTC

d_call: -
cdr3_length: 13
j_call: TRBJ2-1
v_call: TRBV2
clone_size: -
cdr3_aa: CASTVAFYNEQFF
cdr3_nt: TGTGCCAGCACTGTGGCGTTTTACAATGAGCAGTTCTTC

d_call: -
cdr3_length: 19
j_call: TRBJ1-2
v_call: TRBV27
clone_size: -
cdr3_aa: CASSLSGPGGQLERYGYTF
cdr3_nt: TGTGCCAGCAGTTTATCTGGTCCGGGGGGGCAGTTAGAACGCTATGGCTACACCTTC

d_call: TRBD1
cdr3_length: 16
j_call: TRBJ2-7
v_call: TRBV6-6
clone_size: -
cdr3_aa: CASTESRDRRTYEQYF
cdr3_nt: TGTGCCAGCACCGAGAGCCGGGACAGGAGAACCTACGAGCAGTACTTC

d_call: -
cdr3_length: 11
j_call: TRBJ2-3
v_call: TRBV19
clone_size: -
cdr3_aa: CASSIADTQYF
cdr3_nt: TGTGCCAGTAGTATTGCAGATACGCAGTATTTT

d_call: -
cdr3_length: 11
j_call: TRBJ1-4
v_call: TRBV30
clone_size: -
cdr3_aa: CAWSGSEKLFF
cdr3_nt: TGTGCCTGGAGTGGCTCCGAAAAACTGTTTTTT

d_call: TRBD2
cdr3_length: 24
j_call: TRBJ2-1
v_call: TRBV5-1
clone_size: -
cdr3_aa: CASGLDGLGHPGLAGLSSYNEQFF
cdr3_nt: TGCGCCAGCGGCTTGGACGGGTTGGGACACCCGGGACTAGCGGGTTTGAGCTCCTACAATGAGCAGTTCTTC

d_call: -
cdr3_length: 15
j_call: TRBJ2-2
v_call: TRBV9
clone_size: -
cdr3_aa: CASSVEVRTPGELFF
cdr3_nt: TGTGCCAGCAGCGTAGAAGTAAGGACCCCGGGGGAGCTGTTTTTT

d_call: -
cdr3_length: 18
j_call: TRBJ2-3
v_call: TRBV11-2
clone_size: -
cdr3_aa: CASSPSGTPSFGTDTQYF
cdr3_nt: TGTGCCAGCAGCCCCTCCGGGACTCCCTCATTCGGCACAGATACGCAGTATTTT

d_call: TRBD2
cdr3_length: 13
j_call: TRBJ2-5
v_call: TRBV19
clone_size: -
cdr3_aa: CASSIVAGETQYF
cdr3_nt: TGTGCCAGTAGTATAGTAGCGGGAGAGACCCAGTACTTC

d_call: -
cdr3_length: 14
j_call: TRBJ1-1
v_call: TRBV5-6
clone_size: -
cdr3_aa: CASSWVRGPTEAFF
cdr3_nt: TGTGCCAGCAGCTGGGTACGAGGGCCCACTGAAGCTTTCTTT

d_call: -
cdr3_length: 14
j_call: TRBJ1-1
v_call: TRBV18
clone_size: -
cdr3_aa: CASSPLEGNTEAFF
cdr3_nt: TGTGCCAGCTCCCCCCTCGAAGGGAACACTGAAGCTTTCTTT

d_call: -
cdr3_length: 17
j_call: TRBJ1-5
v_call: TRBV15
clone_size: -
cdr3_aa: CATSRFSGRVNNQPQHF
cdr3_nt: TGTGCCACCAGCAGATTCTCCGGACGGGTCAACAATCAGCCCCAGCATTTT

d_call: -
cdr3_length: 13
j_call: TRBJ2-5
v_call: TRBV30
clone_size: -
cdr3_aa: CAWSVRAGETQYF
cdr3_nt: TGTGCCTGGAGTGTAAGGGCCGGTGAGACCCAGTACTTC

d_call: TRBD1
cdr3_length: 15
j_call: TRBJ2-7
v_call: TRBV7-8
clone_size: -
cdr3_aa: CASSFGQGQIYEQYF
cdr3_nt: TGTGCCAGCAGCTTCGGACAGGGGCAAATTTACGAGCAGTACTTC

d_call: -
cdr3_length: 11
j_call: TRBJ2-7
v_call: TRBV11-1
clone_size: few
cdr3_aa: CASSISYEQYF
cdr3_nt: TGTGCCAGCAGCATCTCCTACGAGCAGTACTTC

d_call: TRBD1
cdr3_length: 14
j_call: TRBJ2-5
v_call: TRBV28
clone_size: -
cdr3_aa: CASGDRGRQETQYF
cdr3_nt: TGTGCTAGCGGGGACAGGGGGCGACAAGAGACCCAGTACTTC

d_call: -
cdr3_length: 14
j_call: TRBJ2-2
v_call: TRBV6-5
clone_size: -
cdr3_aa: CASSGTGSGGELFF
cdr3_nt: TGTGCCAGCTCTGGGACGGGGAGTGGCGGGGAGCTGTTTTTT

d_call: TRBD2
cdr3_length: 15
j_call: TRBJ2-1
v_call: TRBV7-2
clone_size: -
cdr3_aa: CASSTGTSGNNEQFF
cdr3_nt: TGTGCCAGCAGCACCGGGACTAGCGGGAACAATGAGCAGTTCTTC

d_call: -
cdr3_length: 16
j_call: TRBJ1-3
v_call: TRBV15
clone_size: -
cdr3_aa: CATSRGISGSGNTIYF
cdr3_nt: TGTGCCACCAGCAGAGGTATCAGTGGCTCTGGAAACACCATATATTTT

d_call: -
cdr3_length: 15
j_call: TRBJ2-7
v_call: TRBV4-3
clone_size: -
cdr3_aa: CASSPWRISPYEQYF
cdr3_nt: TGCGCCAGCAGCCCATGGAGGATTAGCCCCTACGAGCAGTACTTC

d_call: -
cdr3_length: 16
j_call: TRBJ1-3
v_call: TRBV2
clone_size: -
cdr3_aa: CASSAGPNPSGNTIYF
cdr3_nt: TGTGCCAGCAGTGCAGGGCCTAACCCCTCTGGAAACACCATATATTTT

d_call: -
cdr3_length: 15
j_call: TRBJ1-1
v_call: TRBV19
clone_size: -
cdr3_aa: CASSATGHPNTEAFF
cdr3_nt: TGTGCCAGTAGTGCCACGGGACACCCGAACACTGAAGCTTTCTTT

d_call: -
cdr3_length: 15
j_call: TRBJ1-1
v_call: TRBV5-6
clone_size: -
cdr3_aa: CASSPKQDLNTEAFF
cdr3_nt: TGTGCCAGCAGCCCTAAACAGGACCTGAACACTGAAGCTTTCTTT

d_call: -
cdr3_length: 14
j_call: TRBJ1-1
v_call: TRBV2
clone_size: -
cdr3_aa: CASSPGHLNTEAFF
cdr3_nt: TGTGCCAGCAGTCCGGGACACCTGAACACTGAAGCTTTCTTT

d_call: -
cdr3_length: 15
j_call: TRBJ1-1
v_call: TRBV15
clone_size: -
cdr3_aa: CATSRAPGANTEAFF
cdr3_nt: TGTGCCACCAGCAGAGCTCCAGGAGCTAACACTGAAGCTTTCTTT

d_call: -
cdr3_length: 15
j_call: TRBJ1-1
v_call: TRBV11-2
clone_size: -
cdr3_aa: CASSLGRGRNTEAFF
cdr3_nt: TGTGCCAGCAGCTTAGGAAGGGGCAGGAACACTGAAGCTTTCTTT

d_call: -
cdr3_length: 16
j_call: TRBJ2-7
v_call: TRBV5-1
clone_size: -
cdr3_aa: CASSLRLPDGSYEQYF
cdr3_nt: TGCGCCAGCAGCTTGCGGCTCCCGGACGGGAGCTACGAGCAGTACTTC

d_call: -
cdr3_length: 15
j_call: TRBJ2-5
v_call: TRBV14
clone_size: -
cdr3_aa: CASSHLHQVEETQYF
cdr3_nt: TGTGCCAGCAGCCATTTACATCAGGTAGAAGAGACCCAGTACTTC

d_call: -
cdr3_length: 19
j_call: TRBJ2-1
v_call: TRBV7-2
clone_size: -
cdr3_aa: CASSLEKGGHRGYDNEQFF
cdr3_nt: TGTGCCAGCAGCTTAGAAAAGGGGGGCCATCGCGGGTACGACAATGAGCAGTTCTTC

d_call: -
cdr3_length: 16
j_call: TRBJ2-3
v_call: TRBV4-3
clone_size: -
cdr3_aa: CASSQDRVVGTDTQYF
cdr3_nt: TGCGCCAGCAGCCAAGACAGGGTCGTGGGCACAGATACGCAGTATTTT

d_call: TRBD2
cdr3_length: 18
j_call: TRBJ2-2
v_call: TRBV27
clone_size: once
cdr3_aa: CASNNGTSGRIGTGELFF
cdr3_nt: TGTGCCAGCAATAATGGGACTAGCGGGAGAATAGGCACCGGGGAGCTGTTTTTT

d_call: -
cdr3_length: 15
j_call: TRBJ1-5
v_call: TRBV7-8
clone_size: -
cdr3_aa: CASSSGTDSNQPQHF
cdr3_nt: TGTGCCAGCAGCTCAGGGACGGATAGCAATCAGCCCCAGCATTTT

d_call: -
cdr3_length: 12
j_call: TRBJ2-5
v_call: TRBV7-9
clone_size: -
cdr3_aa: CASSLGAETQYF
cdr3_nt: TGTGCCAGCAGCTTAGGTGCAGAGACCCAGTACTTC

d_call: TRBD1
cdr3_length: 15
j_call: TRBJ2-2
v_call: TRBV6-5
clone_size: -
cdr3_aa: CASTPGTGDTGELFF
cdr3_nt: TGTGCCAGCACCCCCGGGACAGGGGACACCGGGGAGCTGTTTTTT

d_call: -
cdr3_length: 10
j_call: TRBJ2-7
v_call: TRBV20-1
clone_size: -
cdr3_aa: CSASPNEQYF
cdr3_nt: TGCAGTGCTAGTCCCAACGAGCAGTACTTC

d_call: TRBD1
cdr3_length: 18
j_call: TRBJ1-3
v_call: TRBV28
clone_size: once
cdr3_aa: CASSSRCRDRGFGNTIYF
cdr3_nt: TGTGCCAGCAGTTCGCGGTGCCGGGACAGGGGGTTCGGAAACACCATATATTTT

d_call: TRBD1
cdr3_length: 14
j_call: TRBJ2-4
v_call: TRBV11-2
clone_size: -
cdr3_aa: CASTIGTGENIQYF
cdr3_nt: TGTGCCAGCACCATCGGGACAGGGGAAAACATTCAGTACTTC

d_call: -
cdr3_length: 16
j_call: TRBJ2-6
v_call: TRBV5-6
clone_size: -
cdr3_aa: CASSALLRSGANVLTF
cdr3_nt: TGTGCCAGCAGCGCCTTACTGCGCTCTGGGGCCAACGTCCTGACTTTC

d_call: -
cdr3_length: 15
j_call: TRBJ1-5
v_call: TRBV28
clone_size: -
cdr3_aa: CASSLRLASNQPQHF
cdr3_nt: TGTGCCAGCAGTTTGAGGTTAGCGAGCAATCAGCCCCAGCATTTT

d_call: -
cdr3_length: 15
j_call: TRBJ2-2
v_call: TRBV27
clone_size: -
cdr3_aa: CASSLRLAYTGELFF
cdr3_nt: TGTGCCAGCAGTTTACGGCTAGCGTACACCGGGGAGCTGTTTTTT

d_call: -
cdr3_length: 13
j_call: TRBJ1-2
v_call: TRBV7-9
clone_size: once
cdr3_aa: CASSLFGSYGYTF
cdr3_nt: TGTGCCAGCAGCTTATTCGGCTCCTATGGCTACACCTTC

d_call: TRBD1
cdr3_length: 16
j_call: TRBJ2-7
v_call: TRBV6-5
clone_size: -
cdr3_aa: CASSSSDRGGFYEQYF
cdr3_nt: TGTGCCAGCAGTTCGTCCGACAGGGGAGGATTCTACGAGCAGTACTTC

d_call: -
cdr3_length: 13
j_call: TRBJ2-2
v_call: TRBV11-2
clone_size: -
cdr3_aa: CASSLDFTGELFF
cdr3_nt: TGTGCCAGCAGCTTAGATTTTACCGGGGAGCTGTTTTTT

d_call: -
cdr3_length: 15
j_call: TRBJ1-2
v_call: TRBV10-1
clone_size: -
cdr3_aa: CASSETTRAYYGYTF
cdr3_nt: TGCGCCAGCAGTGAGACCACCCGGGCCTACTATGGCTACACCTTC

d_call: TRBD1
cdr3_length: 16
j_call: TRBJ2-3
v_call: TRBV19
clone_size: -
cdr3_aa: CASSPGRGRGTDTQYF
cdr3_nt: TGTGCCAGTAGCCCCGGAAGGGGGCGAGGCACAGATACGCAGTATTTT

d_call: -
cdr3_length: 14
j_call: TRBJ1-2
v_call: TRBV27
clone_size: -
cdr3_aa: CASSSGTLGHGYTF
cdr3_nt: TGTGCCAGCAGTTCCGGGACACTGGGGCATGGCTACACCTTC

d_call: TRBD1
cdr3_length: 15
j_call: TRBJ2-7
v_call: TRBV18
clone_size: -
cdr3_aa: CASSTTGQGFYEQYF
cdr3_nt: TGTGCCAGCTCAACGACGGGACAGGGGTTCTACGAGCAGTACTTC